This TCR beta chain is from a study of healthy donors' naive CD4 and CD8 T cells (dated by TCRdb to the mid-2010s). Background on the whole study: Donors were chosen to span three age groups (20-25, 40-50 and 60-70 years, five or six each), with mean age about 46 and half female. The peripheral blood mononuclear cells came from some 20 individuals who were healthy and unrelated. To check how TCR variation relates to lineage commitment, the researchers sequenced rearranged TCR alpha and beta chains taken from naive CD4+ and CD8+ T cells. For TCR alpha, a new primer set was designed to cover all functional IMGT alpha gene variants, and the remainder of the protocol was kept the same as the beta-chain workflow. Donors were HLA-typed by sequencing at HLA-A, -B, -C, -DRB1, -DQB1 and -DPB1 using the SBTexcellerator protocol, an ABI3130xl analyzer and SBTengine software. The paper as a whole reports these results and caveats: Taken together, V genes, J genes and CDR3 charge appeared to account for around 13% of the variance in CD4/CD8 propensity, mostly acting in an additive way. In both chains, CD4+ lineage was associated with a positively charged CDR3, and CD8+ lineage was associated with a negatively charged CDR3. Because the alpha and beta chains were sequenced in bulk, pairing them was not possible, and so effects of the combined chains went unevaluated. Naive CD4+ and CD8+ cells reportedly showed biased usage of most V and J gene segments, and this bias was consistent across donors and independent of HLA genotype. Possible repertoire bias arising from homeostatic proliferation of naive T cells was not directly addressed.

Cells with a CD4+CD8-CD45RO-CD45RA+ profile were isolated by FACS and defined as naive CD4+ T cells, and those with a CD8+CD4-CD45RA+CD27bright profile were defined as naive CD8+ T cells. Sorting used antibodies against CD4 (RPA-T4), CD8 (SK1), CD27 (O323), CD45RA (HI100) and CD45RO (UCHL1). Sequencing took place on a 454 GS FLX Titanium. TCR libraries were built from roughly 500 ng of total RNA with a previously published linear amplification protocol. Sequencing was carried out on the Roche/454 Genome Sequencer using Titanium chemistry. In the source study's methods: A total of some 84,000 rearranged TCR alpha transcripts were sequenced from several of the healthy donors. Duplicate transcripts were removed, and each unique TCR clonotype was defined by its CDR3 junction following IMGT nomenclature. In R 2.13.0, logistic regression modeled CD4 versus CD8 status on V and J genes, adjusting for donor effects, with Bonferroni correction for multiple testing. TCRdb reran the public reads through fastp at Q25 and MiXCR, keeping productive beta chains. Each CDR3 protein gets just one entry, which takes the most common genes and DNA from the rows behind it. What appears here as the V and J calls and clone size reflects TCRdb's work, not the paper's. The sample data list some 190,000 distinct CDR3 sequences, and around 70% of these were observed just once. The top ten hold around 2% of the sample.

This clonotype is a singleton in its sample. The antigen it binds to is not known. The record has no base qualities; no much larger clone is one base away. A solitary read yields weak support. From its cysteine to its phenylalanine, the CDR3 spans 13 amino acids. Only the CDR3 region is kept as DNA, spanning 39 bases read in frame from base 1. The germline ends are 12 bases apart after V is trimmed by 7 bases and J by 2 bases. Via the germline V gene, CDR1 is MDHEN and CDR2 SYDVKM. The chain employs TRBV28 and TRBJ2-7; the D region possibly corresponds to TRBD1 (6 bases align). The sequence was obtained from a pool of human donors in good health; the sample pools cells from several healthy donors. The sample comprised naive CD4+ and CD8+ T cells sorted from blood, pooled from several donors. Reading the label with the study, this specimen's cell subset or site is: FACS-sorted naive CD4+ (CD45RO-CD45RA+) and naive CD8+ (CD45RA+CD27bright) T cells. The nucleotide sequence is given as TGTGCCAGCAATACCGGGACAACCTACGAGCAGTACTTC. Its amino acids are CASNTGTTYEQYF.